The 14 T cell receptor beta chains in this list originate from one sample, sequenced in a study of blood T cell repertoires in COVID-19. The assay was immunoSEQ multiplex PCR, and TCRdb's table has in-frame clones only and misses some. Found here are roughly 250,000 clones, roughly 90% of them singletons; the top ten hold approximately 12%. Source material: peripheral blood. Receptors were obtained from a woman in her twenties or thirties with COVID-19, enrolled during active disease.

V gene TRBV5-8 combines with J gene TRBJ2-2, with D hard to call. The V end was cut by 4 bases, the J end by 6 bases, with 7 bases between. The length of the CDR3 is 12 residues. The germline gives CDR1 SGHTS, CDR2 YDEGEE. For the CDR3, the DNA is TGTGCCAGCAGCCCCACTGCCGGGGAGCTGTTTTTT. Encoded protein: CASSPTAGELFF.

This rearrangement joins TRBV28 to TRBJ2-3, with TRBD1 matching over 8 bases. Germline CDR1 MDHEN, CDR2 SYDVKM. The V and J ends lost 7 bases and 4 bases, in that order; junction bases with no gene match: 10. CDR3 length equals 15 residues. The CDR3: CASNIFLTGADTQYF. The CDR3 DNA reads TGTGCCAGCAACATATTCTTGACAGGGGCAGATACGCAGTATTTT.

This rearrangement joins TRBV5-6 to TRBJ2-7; tentatively, D is TRBD2 (5 bases). Germline V gives CDR1 SGHDT, CDR2 YYEEEE. V lost 0 bases to trimming and J lost 7 bases, with 11 bases between them. This CDR3 spans 13 amino acids. This CDR3 is CASSLAGGLEQYF. The DNA of the CDR3 is TGTGCCAGCAGCTTGGCCGGCGGGCTGGAGCAGTACTTC.

J is TRBJ1-2 and V is TRBV11-2; possibly TRBD1 for D (5 bases). In germline, CDR1 is SGHAT, CDR2 FQNNGV. Trimming pared 3 bases from V and 6 bases from J, leaving 11 bases between. This CDR3 is built from 13 residues. The CDR3 DNA reads TGTGCCAGCAGCTTTCAGGGAAAGAATGGCTACACCTTC. It is translated as CASSFQGKNGYTF.

This chain uses TRBV4-1 with TRBJ2-7, with TRBD2 matching over 13 bases. Losses at the gene ends were 3 bases for V and 4 bases for J; bases not matched to a gene: 3. Germline values: CDR1 MGHRA, CDR2 YSYEKL. The CDR3 is 15 amino acids. CDR3 sequence: CASSHTSGGGYEQYF. The CDR3 bases are TGCGCCAGCAGCCATACTAGCGGGGGGGGGTACGAGCAGTACTTC.

The genes are TRBV6-5 and TRBJ1-2; TRBD1 is a possible D gene (6 bases). V dropped 8 bases and J dropped 4 bases, with 14 bases sitting between them. The CDR3 runs 13 residues. Germline V gives CDR1 MNHEY, CDR2 SVGAGI. The CDR3 sequence is CASGYHRAYGYTF. The DNA for the CDR3 is TGTGCCAGCGGGTACCACAGGGCCTATGGCTACACCTTC.

J is TRBJ2-3 and V is TRBV19; 10 nucleotides match TRBD2. Trimming removed 3 bases from V and 7 bases from J; junction bases left unmatched: 16. The CDR3 covers 18 residues. Germline CDR1 LNHDA, CDR2 SQIVND (reference sequence). Written as DNA, the CDR3 is TGTGCCAGTAGTATGATGATAGCGGGGGGCCTCCTCGGAAATACGCAGTATTTT. Amino acid sequence: CASSMMIAGGLLGNTQYF.

The V gene is TRBV10-1, the J gene TRBJ1-1; D gene uncertain. This CDR3 region has 15 residues. V gave up 7 bases and J gave up 4 bases, with 19 bases separating them. CDR1 and CDR2 from the germline V gene are WNHNN and SYGVQD (reference sequence). The CDR3, as DNA: TGCGCCAGCACCCGAGGTACGGAGGGTCGCACTGAAGCTTTCTTT. Amino acids: CASTRGTEGRTEAFF.

The sample holds one count of this clone. The chain combines TRBV20-1 with TRBJ1-1; weak D call: TRBD1 (5 bases). Trimming left V 3 bases short and J 0 bases short, with 11 bases between. The CDR3 is made up of 14 amino acids. Germline assignment: CDR1 DFQATT and CDR2 SNEGSKA (reference sequence). The CDR3 DNA follows: TGCAGTGCTAGTCGGGCAGGGATGAACACTGAAGCTTTCTTT. This gives the protein CSASRAGMNTEAFF.

The rearrangement links TRBV3-1 (or the pseudogene TRBV3-2) to TRBJ1-2; D gene unclear. Trimming pared 1 base from V and 4 bases from J, leaving 7 bases between. The CDR3 spans 13 residues. Germline CDR1 LGHDT, CDR2 YNNKEL (reference sequence). The CDR3 spells CASSQAQSYGYTF. Here the CDR3 DNA reads TGTGCCAGCAGCCAAGCACAGAGCTATGGCTACACCTTC.

The V gene is TRBV19, the J gene TRBJ1-1; D is perhaps TRBD1 (5 bases). This CDR3 spans 15 amino acids. Germline CDR1 LNHDA, CDR2 SQIVND (reference sequence). Between the trimmed V and J ends, which lost 6 bases and 1 base, there was a span of 15 bases. The CDR3 nucleotides read TGTGCCAGTAGGGACCTAAGGGGTACGAACACTGAAGCTTTCTTT. Translating it yields CASRDLRGTNTEAFF.

V gene TRBV5-1 combines with J gene TRBJ1-4; no firm D call. Germline-derived CDR1 and CDR2 are SGHRS and YFSETQ. V was pared by 0 bases and J by 8 bases, with 14 bases between. The CDR3 contains 15 residues. The CDR3 is CASSLGGPWAEKLFF. The CDR3 DNA follows: TGCGCCAGCAGCTTGGGTGGCCCCTGGGCAGAAAAACTGTTTTTT.

The chain has TRBV5-1 and TRBJ1-6; D remains ambiguous. Trimming stripped 5 bases from V and 7 bases from J, with 10 bases between. The CDR3 length is 13 residues. The germline gives CDR1 SGHRS, CDR2 YFSETQ. The CDR3 is CASSMAGNSPLHF. CDR3 nucleotide sequence: TGCGCCAGCAGTATGGCGGGCAATTCACCCCTCCACTTT.

The V call is TRBV30, the J call TRBJ1-2; a weak D match, TRBD1 (6 bases). Trimming pared 5 bases from V and 5 bases from J, leaving 15 bases between. The length of the CDR3 is 13 residues. The germline V gene has CDR1 GTSNPN and CDR2 SVGIG (reference sequence). The CDR3 spells CAWGTGIRYGYTF. The CDR3 DNA follows: TGTGCCTGGGGTACAGGGATCCGTTATGGCTACACCTTC. The variable domain in full, with the rest retrieved from reference TRBV30 and TRBJ1-2, is SQTIHQWPATLVQPVGSPLSLECTVEGTSNPNLYWYRQAAGRGLQLLFYSVGIGQISSEVPQNLSASRPQDRQFILSSKKLLLSDSGFYLCAWGTGIRYGYTFGSGTRLTVV.